Included here is one T cell receptor (beta chain) sequence, with context. After removal of 2 bases from V and 3 bases from J, the junction contained 7 bases not matched to a gene. Germline-derived CDR1 and CDR2 are SGDLS and YYNGEE. This CDR3 has 17 residues. This specimen belongs to a study of blood T cell repertoires in COVID-19. Per the authors' pipeline: Reference gene primer amplification in the assay estimated nucleated cell counts. Some clones are missing from TCRdb's copy, which holds only in-frame ones; the method was immunoSEQ multiplex PCR. The V and J calls and clone size are taken from that table; D and trimming were inferred from the DNA. The data contain around 120,000 clones, around 87% of them singletons.

The chain links TRBV9 to TRBJ2-3, with TRBD2 identical over 12 bases. Input material: peripheral blood. This sequence originates from a woman between 65 and 79 years old with acute or convalescent COVID-19. The CDR3 loop reads CASSVVPSGGATDTQYF. Here the CDR3 DNA reads TGTGCCAGCAGCGTTGTCCCTAGCGGGGGGGCAACAGATACGCAGTATTTT.